This T cell receptor (beta chain) stems from a study of T cells of healthy individuals. This CDR3 region has 19 residues. Unmatched junction bases numbered 12, after V lost 5 bases and J lost 1 base. Germline lookup yields CDR1 DFQATT and CDR2 SNEGSKA (reference sequence). In this sample, this clonotype turned up a few times. TCRdb re-called the 5' RACE reads through MiXCR, storing one row per CDR3 protein. The sample has more than 60,000 distinct CDR3 sequences, 15% to 20% seen once. The receptor's source is a human donor in good health. The chain combines TRBV20-1 with TRBJ2-3, with 16 bases that match TRBD2. The CDR3 here is CSASGTSGRGGVGTDTQYF. The CDR3 DNA reads as TGCAGTGCTTCCGGGACTAGCGGGAGGGGGGGTGTCGGCACAGATACGCAGTATTTT.